The TCR beta chain described here comes from a study of blood T cell repertoires in COVID-19. Germline CDR1 and CDR2: SGDLS and YYNGEE. Deletions cut 3 bases from V and 2 bases from J, with 16 bases between. The CDR3 consists of 16 residues. Profiling relied on immunoSEQ multiplex PCR, and the TCRdb table lists in-frame clones only, not all of them. Of 150,000 to 200,000 clones in the sample, more than 65% are singletons; the top ten hold under 3%. The V gene is TRBV9, the J gene TRBJ2-3; perhaps TRBD2 as D (7 bases). This receptor was obtained from a human donor with acute or convalescent COVID-19. The donor label of this sample is uncertain. The sample taken for sequencing was peripheral blood. The CDR3 region is CASSAPGGGPTDTQYF. The CDR3 coding sequence is TGTGCCAGCAGCGCCCCTGGGGGGGGGCCCACAGATACGCAGTATTTT.